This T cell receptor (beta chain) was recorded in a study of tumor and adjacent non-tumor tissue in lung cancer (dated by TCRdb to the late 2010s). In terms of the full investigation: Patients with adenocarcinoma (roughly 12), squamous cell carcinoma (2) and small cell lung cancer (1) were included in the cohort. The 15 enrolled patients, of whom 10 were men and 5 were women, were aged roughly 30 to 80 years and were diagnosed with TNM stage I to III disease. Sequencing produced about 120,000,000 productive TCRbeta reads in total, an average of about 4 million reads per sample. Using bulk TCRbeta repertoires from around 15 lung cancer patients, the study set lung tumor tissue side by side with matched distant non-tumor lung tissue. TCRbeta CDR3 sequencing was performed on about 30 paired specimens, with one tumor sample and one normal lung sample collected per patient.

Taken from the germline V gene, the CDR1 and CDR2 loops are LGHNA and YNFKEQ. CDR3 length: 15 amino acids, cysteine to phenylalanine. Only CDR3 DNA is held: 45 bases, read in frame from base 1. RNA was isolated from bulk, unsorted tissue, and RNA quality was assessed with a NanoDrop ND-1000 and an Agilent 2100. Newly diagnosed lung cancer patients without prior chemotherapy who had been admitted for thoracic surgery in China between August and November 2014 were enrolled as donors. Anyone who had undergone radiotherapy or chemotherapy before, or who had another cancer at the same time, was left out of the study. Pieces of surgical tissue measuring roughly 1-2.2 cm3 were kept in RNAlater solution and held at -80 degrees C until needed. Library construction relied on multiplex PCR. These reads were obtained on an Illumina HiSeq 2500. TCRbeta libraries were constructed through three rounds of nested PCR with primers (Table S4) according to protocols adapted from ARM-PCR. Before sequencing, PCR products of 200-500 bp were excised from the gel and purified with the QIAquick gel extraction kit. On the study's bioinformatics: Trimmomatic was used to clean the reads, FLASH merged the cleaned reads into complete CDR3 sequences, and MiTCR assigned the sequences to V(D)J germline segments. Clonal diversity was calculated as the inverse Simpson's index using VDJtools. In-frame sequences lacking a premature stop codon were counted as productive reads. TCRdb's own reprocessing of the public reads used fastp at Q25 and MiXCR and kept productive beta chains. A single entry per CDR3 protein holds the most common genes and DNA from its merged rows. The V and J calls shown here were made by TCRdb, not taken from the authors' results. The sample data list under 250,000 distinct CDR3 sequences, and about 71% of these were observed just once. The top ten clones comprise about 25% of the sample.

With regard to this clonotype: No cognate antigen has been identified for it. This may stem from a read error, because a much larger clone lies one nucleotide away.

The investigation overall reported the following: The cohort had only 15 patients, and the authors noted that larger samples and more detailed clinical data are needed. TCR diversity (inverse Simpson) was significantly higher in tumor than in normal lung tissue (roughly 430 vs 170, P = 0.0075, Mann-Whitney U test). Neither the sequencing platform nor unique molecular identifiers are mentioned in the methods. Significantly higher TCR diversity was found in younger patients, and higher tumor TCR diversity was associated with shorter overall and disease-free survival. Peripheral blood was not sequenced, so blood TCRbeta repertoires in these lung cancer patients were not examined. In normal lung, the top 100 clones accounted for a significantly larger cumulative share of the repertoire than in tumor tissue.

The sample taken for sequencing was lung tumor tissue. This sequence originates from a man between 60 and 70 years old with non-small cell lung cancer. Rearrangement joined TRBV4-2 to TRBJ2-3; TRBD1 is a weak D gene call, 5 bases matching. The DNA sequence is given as TGTGCCAGCAGCCAAGACAGGGTCCCCACAGTTACGCAGTATTTT. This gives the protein CASSQDRVPTVTQYF.